The present entry profiles one TCR beta chain with its context. This record comes from a study of shared clonotypes between healthy human individuals. Study in general: Three CD4 naive, three CD4 memory, two CD8 naive and one CD8 memory plate were used per donor.

Using immunoSEQ multiplex PCR, the repertoire was profiled, and TCRdb retains in-frame clones only, with some absent. The sample has 550,000 to 800,000 clones, roughly 88% seen once. V lost 2 bases and J 4 bases, leaving 18 bases between the germline ends. The CDR3 length is 15 residues. From germline, CDR1 is GTSNPN and CDR2 SVGIG (reference sequence). The origin of this receptor is a man aged 18 to 29 in good health. Some clones in this sample may be carry-over from other donors' samples. The rearrangement joins TRBV30 to TRBJ2-7; D is possibly TRBD1 (6 bases). Sequenced material: memory CD8+ T cells from PBMCs. Subset: CD45RO+ cells pooled with CCR7-negative TemRA cells. The CDR3 DNA reads TGTGCCTGGAGTACGGGTGGGCAGGGGATTTACGAGCAGTACTTC. It codes for CAWSTGGQGIYEQYF.